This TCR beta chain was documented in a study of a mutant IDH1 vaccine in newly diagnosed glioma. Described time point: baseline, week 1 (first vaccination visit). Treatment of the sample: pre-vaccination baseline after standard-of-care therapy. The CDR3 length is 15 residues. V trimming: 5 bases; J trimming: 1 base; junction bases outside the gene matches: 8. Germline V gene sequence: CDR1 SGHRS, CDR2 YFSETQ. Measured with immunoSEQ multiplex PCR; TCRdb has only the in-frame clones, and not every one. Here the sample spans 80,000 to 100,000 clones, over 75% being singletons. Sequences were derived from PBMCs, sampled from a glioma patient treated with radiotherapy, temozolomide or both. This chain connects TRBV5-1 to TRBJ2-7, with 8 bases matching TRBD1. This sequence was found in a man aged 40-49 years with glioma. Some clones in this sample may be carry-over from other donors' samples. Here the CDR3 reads CASSFGGTGSYEQYF. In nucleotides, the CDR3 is TGCGCCAGCAGTTTCGGTGGGACAGGATCCTACGAGCAGTACTTC.